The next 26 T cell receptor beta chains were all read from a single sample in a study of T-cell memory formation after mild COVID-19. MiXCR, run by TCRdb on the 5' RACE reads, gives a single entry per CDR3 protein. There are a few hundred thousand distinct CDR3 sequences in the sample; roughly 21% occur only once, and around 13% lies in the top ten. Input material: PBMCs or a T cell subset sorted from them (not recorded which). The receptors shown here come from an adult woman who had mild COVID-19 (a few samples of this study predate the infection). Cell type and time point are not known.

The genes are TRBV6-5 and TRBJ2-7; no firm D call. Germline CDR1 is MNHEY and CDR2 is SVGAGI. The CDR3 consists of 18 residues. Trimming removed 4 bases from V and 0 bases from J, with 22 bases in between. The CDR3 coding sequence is TGTGCCAGCAGTTTAGTTTCGGTACGGCCAAAAAGCTCCTACGAGCAGTACTTC. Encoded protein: CASSLVSVRPKSSYEQYF.

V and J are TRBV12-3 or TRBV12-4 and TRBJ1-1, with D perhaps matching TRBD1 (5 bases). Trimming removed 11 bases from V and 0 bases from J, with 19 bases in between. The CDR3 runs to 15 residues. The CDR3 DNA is TGTGCCTCCATCCGGTCCGGGACCCTGAACACTGAAGCTTTCTTT. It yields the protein CASIRSGTLNTEAFF.

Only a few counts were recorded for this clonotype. The CDR3 here is CASSLAGSAYEQYF. CDR3 coding DNA: TGCGCCAGCAGCTTGGCCGGCAGCGCCTACGAGCAGTACTTC. The rearrangement links TRBV5-1 to TRBJ2-7; D is ambiguous. Germline loops: CDR1 SGHRS, CDR2 YFSETQ. Trimming pared 0 bases from V and 2 bases from J, leaving 9 bases between. This CDR3 spans 14 amino acids.

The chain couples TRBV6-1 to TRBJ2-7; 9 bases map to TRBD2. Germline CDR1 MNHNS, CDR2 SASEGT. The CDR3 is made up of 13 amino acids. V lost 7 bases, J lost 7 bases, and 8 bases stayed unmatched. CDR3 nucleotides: TGTGCCAGCAAAGTAGCGGGAGTTAGGGAGCAGTACTTC. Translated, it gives CASKVAGVREQYF.

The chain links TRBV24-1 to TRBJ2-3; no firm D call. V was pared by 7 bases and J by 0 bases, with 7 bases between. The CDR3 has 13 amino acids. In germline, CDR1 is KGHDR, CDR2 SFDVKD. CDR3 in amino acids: CATSAGSTDTQYF. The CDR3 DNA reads TGTGCCACCAGCGCAGGCAGCACAGATACGCAGTATTTT.

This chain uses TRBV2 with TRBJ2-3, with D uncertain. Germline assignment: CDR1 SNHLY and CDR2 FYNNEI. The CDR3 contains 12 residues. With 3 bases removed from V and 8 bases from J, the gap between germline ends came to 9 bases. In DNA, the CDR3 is TGTGCCAGCAGTGACCCCCCAGCTACGCAGTATTTT. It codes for CASSDPPATQYF.

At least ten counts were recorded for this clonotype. This chain's CDR3 is CASSLGGRGETQYF. The CDR3 region has the DNA TGTGCCAGCAGCTTAGGAGGAAGGGGGGAGACCCAGTACTTC. The chain links TRBV7-2 to TRBJ2-5; D possibly corresponds to TRBD1 (6 bases). This CDR3 region has 14 residues. Trimming took off 1 base at V and 5 bases at J, with 11 bases between the two ends. Germline V gene data show CDR1 as SGHTA and CDR2 as FQGNSA.

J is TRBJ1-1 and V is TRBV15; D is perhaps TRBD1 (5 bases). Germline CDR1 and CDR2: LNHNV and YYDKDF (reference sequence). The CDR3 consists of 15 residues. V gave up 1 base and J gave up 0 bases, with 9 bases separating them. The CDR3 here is CATSRVAGMNTEAFF. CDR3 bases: TGTGCCACCAGCAGAGTGGCAGGGATGAACACTGAAGCTTTCTTT.

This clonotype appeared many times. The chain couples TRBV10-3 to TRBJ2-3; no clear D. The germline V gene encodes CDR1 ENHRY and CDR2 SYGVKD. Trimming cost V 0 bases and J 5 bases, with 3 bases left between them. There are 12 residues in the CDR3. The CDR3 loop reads CAISESRDTQYF. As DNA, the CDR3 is TGTGCCATCAGTGAGTCTAGAGATACGCAGTATTTT.

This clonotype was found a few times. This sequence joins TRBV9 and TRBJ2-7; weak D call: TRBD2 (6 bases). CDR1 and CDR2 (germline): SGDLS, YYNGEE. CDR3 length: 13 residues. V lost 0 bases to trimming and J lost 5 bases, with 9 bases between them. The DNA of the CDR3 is TGTGCCAGCAGCGTAGACGGGGGACACGAGCAGTACTTC. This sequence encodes CASSVDGGHEQYF.

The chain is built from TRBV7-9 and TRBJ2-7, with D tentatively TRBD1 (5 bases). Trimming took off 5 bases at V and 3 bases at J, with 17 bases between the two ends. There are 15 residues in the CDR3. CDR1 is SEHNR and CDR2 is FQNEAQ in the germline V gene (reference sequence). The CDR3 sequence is CASSQIPGYHYEQYF. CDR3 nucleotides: TGTGCCAGCAGCCAGATACCAGGGTACCACTACGAGCAGTACTTC.

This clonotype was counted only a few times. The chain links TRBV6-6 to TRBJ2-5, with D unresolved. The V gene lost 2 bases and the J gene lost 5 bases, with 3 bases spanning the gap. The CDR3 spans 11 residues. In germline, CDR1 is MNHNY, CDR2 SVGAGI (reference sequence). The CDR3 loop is CASSYAETQYF. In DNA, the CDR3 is TGTGCCAGCAGTTACGCTGAGACCCAGTACTTC.

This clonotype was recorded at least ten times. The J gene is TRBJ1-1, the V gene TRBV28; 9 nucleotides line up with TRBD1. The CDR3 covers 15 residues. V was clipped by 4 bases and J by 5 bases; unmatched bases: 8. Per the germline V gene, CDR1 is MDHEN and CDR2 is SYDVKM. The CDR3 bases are TGTGCCAGCAGTTCCCTACAGGGGGCGCGGACTGAAGCTTTCTTT. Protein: CASSSLQGARTEAFF. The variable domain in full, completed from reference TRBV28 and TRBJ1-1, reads DVKVTQSSRYLVKRTGEKVFLECVQDMDHENMFWYRQDPGLGLRLIYFSYDVKMKEKGDIPEGYSVSREKKERFSLILESASTNQTSMYLCASSSLQGARTEAFFGQGTRLTVV.

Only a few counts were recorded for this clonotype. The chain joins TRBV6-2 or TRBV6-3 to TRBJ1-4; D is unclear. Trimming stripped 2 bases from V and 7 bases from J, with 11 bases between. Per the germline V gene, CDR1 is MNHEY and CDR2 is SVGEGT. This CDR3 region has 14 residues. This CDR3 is CASSYPGTSEKLFF. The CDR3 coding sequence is TGTGCCAGCAGTTACCCCGGCACGAGTGAAAAACTGTTTTTT.

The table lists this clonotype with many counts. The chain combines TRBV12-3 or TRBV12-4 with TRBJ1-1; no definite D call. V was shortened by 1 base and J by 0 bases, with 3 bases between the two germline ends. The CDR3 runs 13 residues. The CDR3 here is CASSLELNTEAFF. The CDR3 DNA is TGTGCCAGCAGTTTAGAGCTGAACACTGAAGCTTTCTTT.

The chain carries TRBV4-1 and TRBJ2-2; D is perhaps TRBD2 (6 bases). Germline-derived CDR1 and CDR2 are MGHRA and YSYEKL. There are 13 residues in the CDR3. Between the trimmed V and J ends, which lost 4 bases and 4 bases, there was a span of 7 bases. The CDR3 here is CASSPAGTGELFF. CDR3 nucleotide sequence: TGCGCCAGCAGCCCAGCGGGCACCGGGGAGCTGTTTTTT.

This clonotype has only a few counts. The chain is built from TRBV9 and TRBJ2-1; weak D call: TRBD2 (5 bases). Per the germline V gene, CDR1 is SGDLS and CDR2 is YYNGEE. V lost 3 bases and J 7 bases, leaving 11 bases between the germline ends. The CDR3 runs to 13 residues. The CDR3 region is CASSAIGVNEQFF. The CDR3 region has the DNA TGTGCCAGCAGCGCCATCGGGGTAAATGAGCAGTTCTTC.

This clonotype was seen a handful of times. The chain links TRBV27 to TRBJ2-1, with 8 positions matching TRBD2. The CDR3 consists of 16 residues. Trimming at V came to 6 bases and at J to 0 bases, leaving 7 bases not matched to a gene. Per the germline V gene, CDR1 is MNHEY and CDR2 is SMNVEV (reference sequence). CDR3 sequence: CASSPTSAHSYNEQFF. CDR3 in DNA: TGTGCCAGCAGCCCGACTAGCGCCCACTCCTACAATGAGCAGTTCTTC.

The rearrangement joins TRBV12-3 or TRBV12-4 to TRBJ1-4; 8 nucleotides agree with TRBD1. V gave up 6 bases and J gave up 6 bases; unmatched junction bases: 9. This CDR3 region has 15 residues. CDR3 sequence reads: CASRYTGGLDEKLFF. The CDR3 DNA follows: TGTGCCAGCAGATATACAGGGGGTCTTGATGAAAAACTGTTTTTT.

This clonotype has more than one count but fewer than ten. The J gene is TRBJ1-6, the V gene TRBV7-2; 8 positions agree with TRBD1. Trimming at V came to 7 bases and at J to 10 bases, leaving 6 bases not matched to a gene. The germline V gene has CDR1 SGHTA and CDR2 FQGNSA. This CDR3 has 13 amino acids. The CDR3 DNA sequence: TGTGCCAGCAACCCGGGACAGGCGTCACCCCTCCACTTT. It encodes CASNPGQASPLHF.

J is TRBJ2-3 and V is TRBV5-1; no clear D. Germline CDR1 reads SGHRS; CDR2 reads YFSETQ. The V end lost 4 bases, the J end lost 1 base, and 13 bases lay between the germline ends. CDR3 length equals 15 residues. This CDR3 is CASSGYYAGTDTQYF. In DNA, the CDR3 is TGCGCCAGCAGCGGGTACTACGCGGGCACAGATACGCAGTATTTT.

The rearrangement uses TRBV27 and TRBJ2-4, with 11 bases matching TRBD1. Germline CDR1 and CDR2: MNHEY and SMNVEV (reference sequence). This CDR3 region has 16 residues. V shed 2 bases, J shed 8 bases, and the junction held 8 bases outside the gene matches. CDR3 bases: TGTGCCAGCAGTTTAAAGCCGGGACAGGGGGTCTACATTCAGTACTTC. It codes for CASSLKPGQGVYIQYF.

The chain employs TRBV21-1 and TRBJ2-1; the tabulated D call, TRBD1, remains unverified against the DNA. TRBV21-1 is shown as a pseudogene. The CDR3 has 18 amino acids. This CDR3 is CASSKWGNQQGSYNEQFF. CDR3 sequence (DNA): TGTGCCAGCAGCAAATGGGGGAACCAACAGGGCTCCTACAATGAGCAGTTCTTC.

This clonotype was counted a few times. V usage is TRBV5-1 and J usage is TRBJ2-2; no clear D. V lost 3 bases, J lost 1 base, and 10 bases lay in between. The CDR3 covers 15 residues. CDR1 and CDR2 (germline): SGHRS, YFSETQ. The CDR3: CASSWSGWNTGELFF. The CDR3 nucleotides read TGCGCCAGCAGCTGGTCAGGATGGAACACCGGGGAGCTGTTTTTT.

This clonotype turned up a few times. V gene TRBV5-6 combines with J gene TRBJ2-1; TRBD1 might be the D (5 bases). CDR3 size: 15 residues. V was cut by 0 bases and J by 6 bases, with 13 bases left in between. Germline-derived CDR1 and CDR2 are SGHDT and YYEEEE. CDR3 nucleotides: TGTGCCAGCAGCTTGGACCCAGGGCCTTCCAATGAGCAGTTCTTC. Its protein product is CASSLDPGPSNEQFF.

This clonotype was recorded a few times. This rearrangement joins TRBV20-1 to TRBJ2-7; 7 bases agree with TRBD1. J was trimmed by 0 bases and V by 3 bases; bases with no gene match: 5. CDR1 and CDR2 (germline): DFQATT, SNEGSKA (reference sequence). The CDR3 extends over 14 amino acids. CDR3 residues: CSASAYRGSYEQYF. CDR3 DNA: TGCAGTGCTAGCGCCTACAGGGGCTCCTACGAGCAGTACTTC.